Each of the 12 T cell receptor beta chains below was sequenced from the same sample in a study of blood T cell repertoires in COVID-19. The repertoire was sequenced with immunoSEQ multiplex PCR; TCRdb's copy has only in-frame clones and lacks some. Of approximately 45,000 clones listed, 80% to 90% are singletons. The sequencing input was peripheral blood. These TCRs come from a woman older than 75 with acute or convalescent COVID-19.

The rearrangement links TRBV5-1 to TRBJ1-1; D remains ambiguous. V dropped 4 bases and J dropped 0 bases, with 16 bases sitting between them. Looked up from germline, CDR1 is SGHRS and CDR2 is YFSETQ. The CDR3 runs 16 residues. CDR3 coding DNA: TGCGCCAGCAGCCCCTGGGTAGGTACAGTGAACACTGAAGCTTTCTTT. It encodes CASSPWVGTVNTEAFF.

This sequence joins TRBV4-1 and TRBJ2-5; D unclear. Germline V lookup: CDR1 MGHRA, CDR2 YSYEKL. The CDR3 has 13 residues. Trimming shortened V by 3 bases and J by 2 bases, and 7 bases separated the two germline ends. The DNA of the CDR3 is TGCGCCAGCAGCCATGCAGAACAAGAGACCCAGTACTTC. Encoded protein: CASSHAEQETQYF.

J is TRBJ1-2 and V is TRBV12-3 or TRBV12-4; no clear D. This CDR3 has 13 residues. V gave up 2 bases and J gave up 4 bases, with 8 bases separating them. This CDR3 reads CASSLTERYGYTF. CDR3 sequence (DNA): TGTGCCAGCAGTTTAACAGAACGCTATGGCTACACCTTC.

Turning to this clone: Compared with germline, one end of the junction differs, possibly owing to a read error. The CDR3 DNA follows: TGTGCCAGCAGCTTCCCCCGTACTGACAGCTTCAATTCATCCCTCCACTTT. Residues: CASSFPRTDSFNSSLHF. The V call is TRBV5-4, the J call TRBJ1-6; tentatively, D is TRBD1 (5 bases). CDR3 length: 17 amino acids. Per the germline V gene, CDR1 is SGHNT and CDR2 is YYREEE (reference sequence).

This clone was recorded only once. This sequence joins TRBV27 and TRBJ1-3, with D possibly TRBD1 on 5 matching bases. CDR1 and CDR2 from the germline V gene are MNHEY and SMNVEV (reference sequence). The CDR3 runs 14 residues. Between the trimmed V and J ends, which lost 2 bases and 0 bases, there was a span of 5 bases. CDR3 loop: CASSLRGSGNTIYF. In DNA, the CDR3 is TGTGCCAGCAGTTTAAGGGGCTCTGGAAACACCATATATTTT.

V and J are TRBV20-1 and TRBJ1-1; no clear D. The V gene lost 4 bases and the J gene lost 7 bases, with 10 bases spanning the gap. Germline V gene sequence: CDR1 DFQATT, CDR2 SNEGSKA (reference sequence). The CDR3 contains 11 residues. CDR3 residues: CSATPRGEAFF. The CDR3 DNA follows: TGCAGTGCTACCCCACGGGGTGAAGCTTTCTTT.

The chain carries TRBV19 and TRBJ1-1; TRBD1 matches 8 bases. CDR3 length: 16 residues. CDR1 is LNHDA, CDR2 SQIVND, per germline (reference sequence). V trimming: 5 bases; J trimming: 5 bases; junction bases outside the gene matches: 13. CDR3 loop: CASSPQTGARGTEAFF. The DNA for the CDR3 is TGTGCCAGTAGTCCCCAGACAGGGGCCAGGGGAACTGAAGCTTTCTTT.

The V gene is TRBV5-1, the J gene TRBJ1-2; 8 bases align to TRBD1. Germline V gives CDR1 SGHRS, CDR2 YFSETQ. With V trimmed by 4 bases and J by 6 bases, 5 bases remained unmatched. CDR3 length: 13 amino acids. Written as DNA, the CDR3 is TGCGCCAGCAGCCATGGACAGGGTGATGGCTACACCTTC. Its protein product is CASSHGQGDGYTF. Full variable domain (rest looked up from reference TRBV5-1 and TRBJ1-2): KAGVTQTPRYLIKTRGQQVTLSCSPISGHRSVSWYQQTPGQGLQFLFEYFSETQRNKGNFPGRFSGRQFSNSRSEMNVSTLELGDSALYLCASSHGQGDGYTFGSGTRLTVV.

The chain is built from TRBV18 and TRBJ1-2; TRBD1 might be the D (6 bases). V lost 4 bases, J lost 2 bases, and 14 bases lay in between. The germline V gene has CDR1 KGHSH and CDR2 LQKENI. The length of the CDR3 is 15 residues. The CDR3: CASSLMTGLNYGYTF. Here the CDR3 DNA reads TGTGCCAGCTCACTCATGACAGGTTTAAACTATGGCTACACCTTC.

On this clone itself: At one boundary the junction diverges from the germline segment, which might be a read error. The genes are TRBV5-5 and TRBJ1-2; D may be TRBD1 (5 bases). Germline CDR1 and CDR2: SGHKS and YYEKEE (reference sequence). CDR3 length equals 12 residues. The CDR3 DNA is TGTGCCAGCAGGTTGGACATATCGTACTACACCTTC. It codes for CASRLDISYYTF.

This clone came up once. This chain links TRBV19 with TRBJ2-3; 9 nucleotides agree with TRBD2. The CDR3 consists of 15 residues. V gave up 8 bases and J gave up 0 bases; unmatched junction bases: 6. Germline V gene lookup returns CDR1 LNHDA and CDR2 SQIVND (reference sequence). CDR3 amino acids: CASYQRGASTDTQYF. CDR3 DNA: TGTGCCAGTTATCAGCGGGGGGCCAGCACAGATACGCAGTATTTT. The entire variable domain, with the rest obtained from reference TRBV19 and TRBJ2-3, is as follows: DGGITQSPKYLFRKEGQNVTLSCEQNLNHDAMYWYRQDPGQGLRLIYYSQIVNDFQKGDIAEGYSVSREKKESFPLTVTSAQKNPTAFYLCASYQRGASTDTQYFGPGTRLTVL.

V usage is TRBV7-3 and J usage is TRBJ2-1, with TRBD2 identical over 7 bases. The germline gives CDR1 SGHTA, CDR2 FQGTGA. The CDR3 extends over 14 amino acids. V lost 5 bases, J lost 12 bases, and 13 bases stayed unmatched. The CDR3 loop is CASSHGGSWDPQFF. CDR3 sequence (DNA): TGTGCCAGCAGCCACGGGGGGAGTTGGGACCCGCAGTTCTTC.